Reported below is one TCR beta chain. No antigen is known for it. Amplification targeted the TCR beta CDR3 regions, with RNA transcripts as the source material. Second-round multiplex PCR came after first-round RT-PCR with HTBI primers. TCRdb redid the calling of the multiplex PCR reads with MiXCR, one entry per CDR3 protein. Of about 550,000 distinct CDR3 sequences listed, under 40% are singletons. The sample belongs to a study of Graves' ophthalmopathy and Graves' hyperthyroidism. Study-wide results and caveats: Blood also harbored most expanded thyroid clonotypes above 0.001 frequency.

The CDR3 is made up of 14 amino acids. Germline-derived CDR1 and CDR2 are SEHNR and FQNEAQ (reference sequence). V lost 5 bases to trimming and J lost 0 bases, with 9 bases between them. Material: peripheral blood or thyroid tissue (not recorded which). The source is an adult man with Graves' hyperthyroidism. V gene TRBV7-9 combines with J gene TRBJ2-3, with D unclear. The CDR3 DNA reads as TGTGCCAGCAGCCCCGGAATCAGCACAGATACGCAGTATTTT. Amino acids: CASSPGISTDTQYF.